A selection of T cell receptor beta chains follows, all from one sample in a study of glioma-infiltrating T cells after dendritic cell vaccination. Generated by immunoSEQ multiplex PCR, the TCRdb table keeps only in-frame clones and is missing some. The table lists tens of thousands of clones, 85% to 90% of them singletons. The specimen comprised blood, sampled before dendritic cell vaccination. The receptors shown here come from a human donor with glioblastoma. The CDR3 runs from the conserved cysteine through the conserved F or W. Fields, in order: D gene, J gene, V gene, clone size, CDR3 DNA, CDR3 protein. D genes are given only for firm matches. Some rows have no size entry. The others give once, few or many, or a class for an expanded clone.

. TRBJ2-4 TRBV7-9 . TGTGCCAGCAGCACTACAGGGCCTCTCGGCGCCAAAAACATTCAGTACTTC CASSTTGPLGAKNIQYF
. TRBJ2-5 TRBV5-1 . TGCGCCAGCAGCCCCGGACGGGGAAATAGGGAGACCCAGTACTTC CASSPGRGNRETQYF
TRBD2 TRBJ2-7 TRBV27 . TGTGCCAGCAGTCCCCCCCCGGGACTAGCGGCCTACGAGCAGTACTTC CASSPPPGLAAYEQYF
. TRBJ1-1 TRBV28 . TGTGCCAGCAGCCCGGTCAGGTCCACTGAAGCTTTCTTT CASSPVRSTEAFF
. TRBJ1-2 TRBV23-1 . TGCGCCAGCAGTCAATCGATACCCCTTCAGGGCTCTAATGGCTACACCTTC CASSQSIPLQGSNGYTF
TRBD1 TRBJ2-7 TRBV27 . TGTGCCAGCAGTTCGGGACAGGCTGACGAGCAGTACTTC CASSSGQADEQYF
TRBD1 TRBJ2-3 TRBV7-9 . TGTGCCAGCAGCTTAGTCGGGACAGGGGGGACAGATACGCAGTATTTT CASSLVGTGGTDTQYF
TRBD2 TRBJ2-7 TRBV11-3 . TGTGCCAGCAGCCTAAGTCGGGGGACTAGCGGGAAGCAGTACTTC CASSLSRGTSGKQYF
TRBD2 TRBJ2-5 TRBV11-2 . TGTGCCAGCAGCAGATCCGAAGGGTTCCGGACTAGCCTCGAGACCCAGTACTTC CASSRSEGFRTSLETQYF
. TRBJ2-7 TRBV7-8 . TGTGCCAGCAGCTTAGGGGGGACTCCTACCTACGAGCAGTACTTC CASSLGGTPTYEQYF
TRBD1 TRBJ2-5 TRBV28 . TGTGCCAGCAGTGACGGGACAGGTTATAGGGAGACCCAGTACTTC CASSDGTGYRETQYF
TRBD1 TRBJ2-1 TRBV5-1 . TGCGCCAGCAGCTTGCGGCAGGGGGATGAGCAGTTCTTC CASSLRQGDEQFF
TRBD2 TRBJ2-7 TRBV5-1 . TGCGCCAGCAGCTTGAGTAGCGGGAGTTCCTACGAGCAGTACTTC CASSLSSGSSYEQYF
TRBD1 TRBJ2-7 TRBV27 . TGTGCCGGCAGTAGAACTACAGGGGTCCACGAGCAGTACTTC CAGSRTTGVHEQYF
. TRBJ2-1 TRBV19 . TGTGCCAGTAGTAGCGGCGCAGGGAAACTCTCCTACAATGAGCAGTTCTTC CASSSGAGKLSYNEQFF
. TRBJ2-1 TRBV5-1 once TGCGCCAGCAGTTCGTGGGACGGAGGGAATGAGCAGTTCTTC CASSSWDGGNEQFF
TRBD2 TRBJ2-7 TRBV5-4 . TGTGCCAGCAGCGCCCGGGGGGGGGCGCGGGAGCAGTACTTC CASSARGGAREQYF
. TRBJ2-5 TRBV7-9 . TGTGCCAGCAGCTTCGCCGACAGACAAGAGACCCAGTACTTC CASSFADRQETQYF
. TRBJ1-5 TRBV7-6 . TGTGCCAGCAGCCTTGAACAGGGAGGGGTGGGGGCCCAGCATTTT CASSLEQGGVGAQHF
TRBD1 TRBJ2-6 TRBV11-2 . TGTGCCAGCAGCTTAGGAGGCAGGGGGAGATCTGGGGCCAACGTCCTGACTTTC CASSLGGRGRSGANVLTF
. TRBJ2-1 TRBV25-1 . TGTGCCAGCAGTCCATCCTCTAAAGATGAGCAGTTCTTC CASSPSSKDEQFF
. TRBJ2-7 TRBV28 . TGTGCCAGCAGTTTGGGAGGACCCTACGAGCAGTACTTC CASSLGGPYEQYF
TRBD1 TRBJ1-1 TRBV7-9 once TGTGCCAGCAGCTCCGGACAGGTAATGAACACTGAAGCTTTCTTT CASSSGQVMNTEAFF
. TRBJ1-1 TRBV5-5 . TGTGCCAGCAGCTTCGGAAGGGAGGCTTTCTTT CASSFGREAFF
. TRBJ1-1 TRBV27 . TGTGCCAGCAGTTTGCAGGGGTCGAACACTGAAGCTTTCTTT CASSLQGSNTEAFF
. TRBJ2-1 TRBV7-2 . TGTGCCAGCAGCTTAGGAGGGAACTACAATGAGCAGTTCTTC CASSLGGNYNEQFF
TRBD1 TRBJ1-2 TRBV15 . TGTGCCACCAGCACCAGGGGGCGGTACTATGGCTACACCTTC CATSTRGRYYGYTF
TRBD2 TRBJ2-3 TRBV27 . TGTGCCAGCAGTCCTAGGGGACTAGCGGGAGTGGGATCCCCTAGCACAGATACGCAGTATTTT CASSPRGLAGVGSPSTDTQYF
. TRBJ2-1 TRBV2 . TGTGCCAGCAGTGAAGGGGGCGGAACCTTTTACAATGAGCAGTTCTTC CASSEGGGTFYNEQFF
TRBD2 TRBJ2-1 TRBV27 . TGTGCCAGCAGTTTTTATGGACTAGGGATCAATGAGCAGTTCTTC CASSFYGLGINEQFF
. TRBJ1-5 TRBV2 . TGTGCCAGCAGTGTGCAGGATCAGCCCCAGCATTTT CASSVQDQPQHF
. TRBJ2-1 TRBV28 . TGTGCCAGCAGCGCACCGAGCTCCTACAATGAGCAGTTCTTC CASSAPSSYNEQFF
TRBD1 TRBJ2-4 TRBV7-2 . TGTGCCAGCAGCCCGCCTAGGACAGGGCTCTTCAAAAACATTCAGTACTTC CASSPPRTGLFKNIQYF
TRBD2 TRBJ2-7 TRBV14 once TGTGCCAGCAGCCAAGAGTCTAGCGGGAGCTACGAGCAGTACTTC CASSQESSGSYEQYF
TRBD2 TRBJ2-7 TRBV6-5 . TGTGCCAGCAGTTACTCCAAAGCGGGAGGTTTCTACGAGCAGTACTTC CASSYSKAGGFYEQYF
TRBD1 TRBJ1-2 TRBV19 . TGTGCCAGTAGTACGACAGGGAATGCCGGTTATGGCTACACCTTC CASSTTGNAGYGYTF
. TRBJ2-1 TRBV7-6 . TGTGCCAGCAGCTTAGGCGGGGTTTACAATGAGCAGTTCTTC CASSLGGVYNEQFF
. TRBJ1-2 TRBV6-6 . TGTGCCAGCACCGGGGGTGGGTCGGCTTACTATGGCTACACCTTC CASTGGGSAYYGYTF
TRBD1 TRBJ2-6 TRBV5-4 . TGTGCCAGCCACTCCGACAGGGCGTCTGGGGCCAACGTCCTGACTTTC CASHSDRASGANVLTF
TRBD2 TRBJ2-1 TRBV5-6 . TGTGCCAGCAGCTTGGGACTAGCGGGGGGGCTGGATGAGCAGTTCTTC CASSLGLAGGLDEQFF
TRBD1 TRBJ1-2 TRBV6-5 . TGTGCCAGCAGTTCCGCCGGGACAGGGGCCTATGGCTACACCTTC CASSSAGTGAYGYTF
. TRBJ2-3 TRBV19 . TGTGCCAGTAGTATCAAGCTAGCCCATACGCAGTATTTT CASSIKLAHTQYF
. TRBJ2-2 TRBV5-1 . TGCGCCAGCAGCTTAGGACACGCAGACTTAACCGGGGAGCTGTTTTTT CASSLGHADLTGELFF
. TRBJ1-1 TRBV5-4 . TGTGCCAGCAGCTTGGCCGTAAAGGGGAATCAGAACACTGAAGCTTTCTTT CASSLAVKGNQNTEAFF
TRBD2 TRBJ2-1 TRBV7-6 once TGTGCCAGCAGCTTAGGTTTTAGCGGGGGACCTGGTGGCAATGAGCAGTTCTTC CASSLGFSGGPGGNEQFF